Presented here are 3 T cell receptor beta chains from one specimen sequenced in a study of somatic mutations in cytotoxic T cells in rheumatoid arthritis (TCRdb year 2017). The library was produced with the immunoSEQ multiplex PCR assay. Not all clones reach the TCRdb copy of this immuneACCESS table, which keeps in-frame sequences only. Checked studies attribute under half of the gap to unresolved V genes and leave the rest unexplained. This sample is represented by around 19,000 clones; around four fifths of them were singletons. Jointly, the top ten make up around 15% of the sample. Sequencing input: CD8+ T cells sorted from blood. These receptors all come from an adult with rheumatoid arthritis.

The rearrangement uses TRBV13 and TRBJ1-5; D is undetermined. Per germline, CDR1 PRHDT and CDR2 FYEKMQ (reference sequence). Trimming left V 1 base short and J 4 bases short, with 5 bases between. The CDR3 loop spans 13 amino acids. CDR3 DNA: TGTGCCAGCAGCTTAGCCGGAAATCAGCCCCAGCATTTT. This codes for CASSLAGNQPQHF.

This chain uses TRBV27 with TRBJ2-3; 9 bases line up with TRBD2. J was trimmed by 2 bases and V by 3 bases; bases with no gene match: 9. The CDR3 spans 17 residues. CDR1 and CDR2 from the germline V gene are MNHEY and SMNVEV (reference sequence). This chain's CDR3 is CASSFWASGAVTDTQYF. The DNA for the CDR3 is TGTGCCAGCAGTTTTTGGGCTAGCGGGGCGGTCACAGATACGCAGTATTTT.

This sequence joins TRBV9 and TRBJ2-1; D gene unclear. V shed 2 bases and J shed 6 bases, with 6 bases lying between them. Germline V gene lookup returns CDR1 SGDLS and CDR2 YYNGEE. The CDR3 consists of 12 residues. The CDR3, as DNA: TGTGCCAGCAGCGTTGGCTCCAATGAGCAGTTCTTC. Encoded protein: CASSVGSNEQFF. Drawing the rest from reference TRBV9 and TRBJ2-1, the complete variable domain is DSGVTQTPKHLITATGQRVTLRCSPRSGDLSVYWYQQSLDQGLQFLIQYYNGEERAKGNILERFSAQQFPDLHSELNLSSLELGDSALYFCASSVGSNEQFFGPGTRLTVL.